The sequence of this T cell receptor (beta chain) was determined in a study of blood T cells in healthy people across ages. Study-wide results and limits: Donors of long life had a larger count of naive CD4+ cells and greater diversity than aged donors. Expanded clonotype changes were possibly confounded by unknown donor CMV status. The authors considered diversity estimates from one million T cells to be underestimates.

This clonotype appeared a few times. The antigen is undetermined. Germline V gene sequence: CDR1 MNHEY, CDR2 SVGAGI. V shed 2 bases and J shed 2 bases, with 16 bases lying between them. The CDR3 totals 18 residues. Primed by a sample-barcoded 5' primer and a J-beta primer mix, a second PCR proceeded for 7 to 11 cycles. TCRdb re-analysed the 5' RACE reads in MiXCR, keeping a single row per CDR3 protein. This repertoire shows 550,000 to 600,000 distinct CDR3 sequences, approximately 25% found once; its top ten account for approximately 17%. Per-sample PBMC isolation yielded at least 6.5 million cells. Material for sequencing was blood. This TCR derives from a woman in her seventies in good health. J is TRBJ2-6 and V is TRBV6-5; D may be TRBD1 (5 bases). CDR3 in DNA: TGTGCCAGCAGTTACGGACCAGGGCTTGGTACTGGGGCCAACGTCCTGACTTTC. The encoded protein is CASSYGPGLGTGANVLTF.